Listed below are T cell receptor beta chains from one sample, sequenced in a study of T cell responses to AZD1222 COVID-19 vaccine. Data came from immunoSEQ multiplex PCR; TCRdb stores just in-frame clones and leaves some out. This sample has tens of thousands of clones, with about 90% found just once. The material sequenced was peripheral blood, taken on day 0 of AZD1222 vaccination. All receptors come from an adult in good health. The CDR3 runs from the conserved cysteine through the conserved F or W. Clone size is stated in some rows and not others, as once, few, many or a class when expanded.

14,TRBJ2-1,-,TRBV7-8,CASSRSGGYNEQFF
12,TRBJ1-1,-,TRBV27,CASSLSGGKAFF
11,TRBJ2-7,few,TRBV6-2/TRBV6-3,CASSPSYEQYF
15,TRBJ1-3,-,TRBV2,CASSEWATAGNTIYF
16,TRBJ1-5,-,TRBV4-3,CASSQDRNGYNQPQHF
13,TRBJ2-4,-,TRBV9,CASSVAGGNIQYF
15,TRBJ2-3,-,TRBV27,CASSLGAASTDTQYF
14,TRBJ1-1,-,TRBV27,CASSRWGKDTEAFF
14,TRBJ1-1,-,TRBV18,CASSPQGANTEAFF
15,TRBJ1-1,-,TRBV6-6,CASSYTPTGDTEAFF
16,TRBJ1-1,-,TRBV25-1,CASRRTGGSGNTEAFF
15,TRBJ2-3,-,TRBV6-6,CASSYSGASADTQYF
18,TRBJ2-3,-,TRBV6-4,CASSDSSGGGRVTDTQYF
15,TRBJ2-7,-,TRBV5-1,CASSLRGGAGYEQYF
13,TRBJ1-1,-,TRBV19,CASSRQGGTEAFF
13,TRBJ1-1,few,TRBV5-1,CASGEQQNTEAFF
14,TRBJ2-4,-,TRBV5-1,CASSEWTGPGIQYF
15,TRBJ2-3,-,TRBV24-1,CATGGEGGQKDTQYF
14,TRBJ1-6,-,TRBV6-2/TRBV6-3,CASSEQVGTSPLHF
13,TRBJ1-1,-,TRBV19,CASSRFRDTEAFF
11,TRBJ1-1,few,TRBV15,CATSSQTEAFF
16,TRBJ1-3,few,TRBV7-9,CASSLPRGGTGNTIYF
14,TRBJ2-3,-,TRBV6-4,CASSTGFGSDTQYF
15,TRBJ1-5,-,TRBV6-5,CASRPGRGSYQPQHF
13,TRBJ1-2,once,TRBV19,CASSIVTASSYTF
13,TRBJ1-1,-,TRBV12-3/TRBV12-4,CASSLRGHTEAFF
13,TRBJ1-1,-,TRBV27,CASSLDRFSEAFF
16,TRBJ2-1,-,TRBV7-8,CASSLWAGDAYNEQFF
11,TRBJ1-2,-,TRBV20-1,CSATANYGYTF
15,TRBJ2-3,-,TRBV18,CASSLSGGITDTQYF
11,TRBJ1-1,once,TRBV28,CASSSGQTAFF
15,TRBJ2-3,once,TRBV24-1,CATSEKTGALDTQYF
15,TRBJ1-1,-,TRBV7-8,CASSLDPGGGKKAFF
14,TRBJ1-2,-,TRBV6-2/TRBV6-3,CASSFRGAEYGYTF
14,TRBJ1-2,-,TRBV14,CASSLLRTGGGYTF
13,TRBJ1-5,-,TRBV30,CAWSVSVTQPQHF
13,TRBJ1-1,once,TRBV6-5,CASREDGRNEAFF
16,TRBJ1-2,-,TRBV4-1,CASSQVTRQLNYGYTF
14,TRBJ2-5,-,TRBV5-1,CASSPSTGFKTQYF
16,TRBJ2-4,-,TRBV5-1,CASSPVVGSTKNIQYF
15,TRBJ2-4,-,TRBV19,CASTQTPGAKNIQYF